The text below deals with one TCR beta chain. Its antigen is as yet unknown. Unmatched junction bases numbered 13, after V lost 5 bases and J lost 0 bases. Germline CDR1 reads SNHLY; CDR2 reads FYNNEI. The CDR3 covers 18 residues. The sample originates from a study of cytomegalovirus exposure and HLA in healthy donors. This PCR relied on a set of 60 Vbeta primers and 13 Jbeta primers. This table comes from immunoSEQ multiplex PCR, and its TCRdb copy is limited to in-frame clones, with some not included. The sample has some 130,000 clones; 76% are singletons. The study, taken as a whole, reports: A later analysis revealed that TCR association rates differed between HLA loci, peaking at DRB1 and bottoming out at HLA-C.

The chain employs TRBV2 and TRBJ1-1, with 9 bases matching TRBD1. The material sequenced was PBMCs. This receptor was obtained from a man between 40 and 49 years old in good health and CMV-seronegative. In nucleotides, the CDR3 is TGTGCCAGCAGTTCGACAGGGGGGAGATACAGGATGAACACTGAAGCTTTCTTT. Protein: CASSSTGGRYRMNTEAFF.